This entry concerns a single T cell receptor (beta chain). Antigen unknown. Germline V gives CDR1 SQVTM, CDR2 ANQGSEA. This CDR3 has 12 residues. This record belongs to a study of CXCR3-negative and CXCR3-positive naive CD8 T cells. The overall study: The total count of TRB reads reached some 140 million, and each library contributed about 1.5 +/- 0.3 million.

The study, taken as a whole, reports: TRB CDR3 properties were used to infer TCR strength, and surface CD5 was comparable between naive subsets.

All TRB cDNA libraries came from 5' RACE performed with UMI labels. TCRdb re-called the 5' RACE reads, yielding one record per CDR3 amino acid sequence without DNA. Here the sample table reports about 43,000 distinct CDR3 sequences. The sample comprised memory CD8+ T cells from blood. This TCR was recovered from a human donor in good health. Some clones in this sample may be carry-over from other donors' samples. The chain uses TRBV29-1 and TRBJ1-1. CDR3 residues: CSVEGLRTGAFF.